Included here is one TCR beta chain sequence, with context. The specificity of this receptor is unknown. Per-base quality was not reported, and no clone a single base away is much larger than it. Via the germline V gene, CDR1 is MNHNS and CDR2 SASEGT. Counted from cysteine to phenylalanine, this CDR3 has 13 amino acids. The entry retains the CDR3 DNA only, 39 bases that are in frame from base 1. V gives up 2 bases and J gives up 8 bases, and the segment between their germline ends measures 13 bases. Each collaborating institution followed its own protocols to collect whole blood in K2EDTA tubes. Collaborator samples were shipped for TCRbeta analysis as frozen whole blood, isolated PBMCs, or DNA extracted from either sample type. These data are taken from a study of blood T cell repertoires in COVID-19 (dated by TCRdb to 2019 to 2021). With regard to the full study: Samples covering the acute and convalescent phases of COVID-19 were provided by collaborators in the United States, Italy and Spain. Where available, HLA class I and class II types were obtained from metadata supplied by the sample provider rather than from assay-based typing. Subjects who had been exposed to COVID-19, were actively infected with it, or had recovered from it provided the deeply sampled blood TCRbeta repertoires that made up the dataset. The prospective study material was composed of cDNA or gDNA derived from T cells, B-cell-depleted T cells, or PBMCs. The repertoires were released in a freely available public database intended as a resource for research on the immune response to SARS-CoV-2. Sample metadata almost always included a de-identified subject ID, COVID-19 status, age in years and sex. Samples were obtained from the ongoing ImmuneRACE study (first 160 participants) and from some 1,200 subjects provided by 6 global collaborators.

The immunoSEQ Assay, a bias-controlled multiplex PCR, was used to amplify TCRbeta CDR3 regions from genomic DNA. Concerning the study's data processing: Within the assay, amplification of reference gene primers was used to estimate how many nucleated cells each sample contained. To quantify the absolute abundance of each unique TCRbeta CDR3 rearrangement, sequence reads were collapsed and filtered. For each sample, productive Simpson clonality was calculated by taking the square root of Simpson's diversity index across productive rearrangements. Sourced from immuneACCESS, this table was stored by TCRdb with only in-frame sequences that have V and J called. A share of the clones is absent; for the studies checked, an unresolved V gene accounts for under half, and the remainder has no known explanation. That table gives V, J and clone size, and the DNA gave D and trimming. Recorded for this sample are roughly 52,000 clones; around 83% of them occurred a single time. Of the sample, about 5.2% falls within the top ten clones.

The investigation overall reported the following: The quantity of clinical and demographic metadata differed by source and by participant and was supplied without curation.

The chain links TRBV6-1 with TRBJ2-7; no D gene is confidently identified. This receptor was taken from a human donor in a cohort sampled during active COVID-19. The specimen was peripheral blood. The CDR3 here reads CASSESYRLQQYF. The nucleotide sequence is TGTGCCAGCAGTGAAAGCTATCGCCTGCAGCAGTACTTC.